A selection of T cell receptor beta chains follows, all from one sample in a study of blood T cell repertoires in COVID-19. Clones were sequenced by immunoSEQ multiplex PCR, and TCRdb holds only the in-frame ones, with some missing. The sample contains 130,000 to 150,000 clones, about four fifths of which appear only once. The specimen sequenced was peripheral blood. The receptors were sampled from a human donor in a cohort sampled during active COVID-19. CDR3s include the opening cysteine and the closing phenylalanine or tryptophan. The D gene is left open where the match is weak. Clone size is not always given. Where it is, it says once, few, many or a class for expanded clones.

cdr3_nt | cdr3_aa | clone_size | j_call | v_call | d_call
TGTGCCAGCAGTTCACAGGTCTACGAGCAGTACTTC | CASSSQVYEQYF | few | TRBJ2-7 | TRBV11-1 | -
TGCAGCGTTGAATTCCCGGGAGGGCCCCCAGATACGCAGTATTTT | CSVEFPGGPPDTQYF | - | TRBJ2-3 | TRBV29-1 | TRBD2
TGCAGTGCCAATCTAGATCGGGAGCAGTTCTTC | CSANLDREQFF | - | TRBJ2-1 | TRBV20-1 | -
TGTGCCAGCAGGACTAGCGCCCTTTGGATCTACAATGAGCAGTTCTTC | CASRTSALWIYNEQFF | - | TRBJ2-1 | TRBV28 | TRBD2
TGCGCCAGCAGCCGCAAGACGGGGGTAGGGACAGGCAACACCGGGGAGCTGTTTTTT | CASSRKTGVGTGNTGELFF | - | TRBJ2-2 | TRBV4-1 | TRBD1
TGTGCCAGTAGTGACCTCAGGGATAGAAATTCACCCCTCCACTTT | CASSDLRDRNSPLHF | - | TRBJ1-6 | TRBV19 | -
TGTGCCAGCAGTGCACAGGGGGCGAGCAATCAGCCCCAGCATTTT | CASSAQGASNQPQHF | - | TRBJ1-5 | TRBV2 | TRBD1
TGTGCCAGCAGACAACAGGCAACTAATGAAAAACTGTTTTTT | CASRQQATNEKLFF | - | TRBJ1-4 | TRBV3-1/TRBV3-2 | -
TGTGCCAGCAGCCAAAAGCCGGGACAGGGGTCCTACGAGCAGTACTTC | CASSQKPGQGSYEQYF | - | TRBJ2-7 | TRBV3-1/TRBV3-2 | TRBD1
TGTGCCAGCTCACAGCAGGCGAGAGGGTCCTATAATTCACCCCTCCACTTT | CASSQQARGSYNSPLHF | - | TRBJ1-6 | TRBV18 | -
TGTGCCAGCAGTCGGGACTTACAAGAGACCCAGTACTTC | CASSRDLQETQYF | - | TRBJ2-5 | TRBV12-3/TRBV12-4 | -
TGTGCCAGCTCCCCTTCTAGCGGGAGAGGGTACAATGAGCAGTTCTTC | CASSPSSGRGYNEQFF | few | TRBJ2-1 | TRBV7-9 | TRBD2
TGTGCCAGCAGTTGGACAAAACAAGAGACCCAGTACTTC | CASSWTKQETQYF | - | TRBJ2-5 | TRBV27 | -
TGCAGCCCCGAGGGGGGGATGGCGGGAGATACGCAGTATTTT | CSPEGGMAGDTQYF | - | TRBJ2-3 | TRBV29-1 | -
TGCGCCAGCAGCCACCCCCCTAGCGGGAGGGAGCAGTTCTTC | CASSHPPSGREQFF | - | TRBJ2-1 | TRBV4-1 | TRBD2
TGCGCCAGCAGCCAAGATAGCGGAGTTGCCTACGAGCAGTACTTC | CASSQDSGVAYEQYF | - | TRBJ2-7 | TRBV4-3 | -
TGTGCCAGCAGTTACTCGAGGGATCCGCTCTACGAGCAGTACTTC | CASSYSRDPLYEQYF | - | TRBJ2-7 | TRBV6-7 | -
TGCAGCGTTCTCCGGGACACCTACGAGCAGTACTTC | CSVLRDTYEQYF | - | TRBJ2-7 | TRBV29-1 | -
TGTGCCAGCAGCGCCCCTACAGGGGACTCCTACGAGCAGTACTTC | CASSAPTGDSYEQYF | once | TRBJ2-7 | TRBV7-3 | TRBD1
TGTGCCAGCAGCTTCGGGGGACTAGCGGACTCCTACGAGCAGTACTTC | CASSFGGLADSYEQYF | - | TRBJ2-7 | TRBV7-2 | TRBD2
TGCGCCAGCAGCCAAGAAGTCCCTTTGACAGCATATTCGCACGAGCAGTACTTC | CASSQEVPLTAYSHEQYF | few | TRBJ2-7 | TRBV4-1 | -
TGTGCCAGCAGCTCCGGACTAGCGGGAACAGATACGCAGTATTTT | CASSSGLAGTDTQYF | - | TRBJ2-3 | TRBV7-3 | TRBD2
TGTGCCAGCAGCTTTAGGCTAGCGGGTCCCACTCGGAAGGGGACCCAGTACTTC | CASSFRLAGPTRKGTQYF | - | TRBJ2-5 | TRBV7-9 | TRBD2
TGTGCCACCAGTGATTTAGCGGGAGGAGTCTACAATGAGCAGTTCTTC | CATSDLAGGVYNEQFF | - | TRBJ2-1 | TRBV24-1 | TRBD2
TGTGCCAGCAGTCCTAGCGGGTCATCCTACGAGCAGTACTTC | CASSPSGSSYEQYF | - | TRBJ2-7 | TRBV9 | TRBD2
TGTGCCAGCAGCCTCAAGCCGGGACATTACAATCAGCCCCAGCATTTT | CASSLKPGHYNQPQHF | - | TRBJ1-5 | TRBV27 | -
TGTGCCAGCAGCCAACTACGGGTAACCTACAATGAGCAGTTCTTC | CASSQLRVTYNEQFF | many | TRBJ2-1 | TRBV3-1/TRBV3-2 | -
TGTGCCAGCAGCACTAGCCCCCAAGCCACAGATACGCAGTATTTT | CASSTSPQATDTQYF | - | TRBJ2-3 | TRBV9 | -
TGTGCCAGCAGCTTAGATCTGGGTATGCGGAATGAAAAACTGTTTTTT | CASSLDLGMRNEKLFF | - | TRBJ1-4 | TRBV11-3 | -